The sequence of this T cell receptor beta chain was determined in a study of blood T cell repertoires in COVID-19. Study background: Both acute and convalescent COVID-19 samples were obtained from the United States, Italy and Spain. PBMCs, B-cell-depleted T cells, or T cells were the source of the cDNA or gDNA that made up the material.

The authors' processing: Estimated nucleated cell counts came from reference gene primer amplification. This table comes from immunoSEQ multiplex PCR, and its TCRdb copy is limited to in-frame clones, with some not included. V and J calls and clone size are those listed in that table; D and trimming were worked out from the DNA. The repertoire has fewer than 150,000 clones, under 85% of them found once; the top ten carry 8.8%. The V gene's germline CDR1 is MNHEY and CDR2 SVGAGI. CDR3 size: 13 residues. Trimming took off 9 bases at V and 5 bases at J, with 16 bases between the two ends. The source material was peripheral blood. The clonotype originates from a woman aged 80 or older in a cohort sampled during active or convalescent COVID-19. The chain recombines TRBV6-5 with TRBJ1-2, with D perhaps matching TRBD1 (6 bases). Here the CDR3 DNA reads TGTGCCAGTAACCTTGACAGGATTTATGGCTACACCTTC. The encoded protein is CASNLDRIYGYTF.